Below are 26 T cell receptor beta chains sequenced from a single sample in a study of blood T cell repertoires in COVID-19. Produced via immunoSEQ multiplex PCR; TCRdb's table is partial and in-frame only. The sample records some 460,000 clones, roughly 89% being singletons. Sequenced input: peripheral blood. Receptors originate from a woman aged 25 to 39 with acute or convalescent COVID-19.

The chain employs TRBV2 and TRBJ1-5; the D is unclear. This CDR3 is 14 amino acids long. Germline CDR1 reads SNHLY; CDR2 reads FYNNEI. Trimming took off 7 bases at V and 6 bases at J, with 16 bases between the two ends. CDR3 region: CASNEVKGGQPQHF. DNA for the CDR3: TGTGCCAGCAACGAGGTAAAGGGAGGTCAGCCCCAGCATTTT.

The chain has TRBV11-2 and TRBJ2-3; 12 bases match TRBD2. The CDR3 runs 15 residues. Germline lookup yields CDR1 SGHAT and CDR2 FQNNGV. V shed 2 bases, J shed 3 bases, and the junction held 0 bases outside the gene matches. As DNA, the CDR3 is TGTGCCAGCAGCTTACTAGCGGGGGGGACAGATACGCAGTATTTT. Its protein is CASSLLAGGTDTQYF.

The chain joins TRBV11-2 to TRBJ2-2; no reliable D call. Germline V gene data show CDR1 as SGHAT and CDR2 as FQNNGV. The V and J ends lost 1 base and 6 bases respectively, with 12 bases between them. This CDR3 contains 15 residues. CDR3 residues: CASSLALQKAGELFF. As DNA, the CDR3 is TGTGCCAGCAGCTTAGCGCTACAGAAAGCCGGGGAGCTGTTTTTT.

This clone appeared once. The rearrangement joins TRBV5-4 to TRBJ2-5; 9 nucleotides agree with TRBD1. Germline values: CDR1 SGHNT, CDR2 YYREEE (reference sequence). The CDR3 has 14 amino acids. Trimming removed 4 bases from V and 4 bases from J; junction bases left unmatched: 5. CDR3 sequence (DNA): TGTGCCAGCAGCAAACAGGGGGCGCGAGAGACCCAGTACTTC. Its protein is CASSKQGARETQYF.

This chain uses TRBV24-1 with TRBJ1-4; D not resolved. Germline loops: CDR1 KGHDR, CDR2 SFDVKD. V lost 7 bases and J lost 6, with 8 bases in between. This CDR3 comprises 12 residues. CDR3 DNA: TGTGCCACCAGCGGTGAGGATGAAAAACTGTTTTTT. Translation: CATSGEDEKLFF.

The chain couples TRBV5-4 to TRBJ2-3, with D tentatively TRBD2 (5 bases). This CDR3 region has 14 residues. The V end was cut by 0 bases, the J end by 6 bases, with 11 bases between. Germline CDR1 and CDR2: SGHNT and YYREEE (reference sequence). The CDR3 DNA sequence: TGTGCCAGCAGCTTGGCGGGCGGGTCGGATACGCAGTATTTT. It specifies CASSLAGGSDTQYF.

V is TRBV7-6 and J is TRBJ2-5; 12 nucleotides agree with TRBD2. CDR1 is SGHVS and CDR2 is FNYEAQ in the germline V gene. The CDR3 runs to 16 residues. J gave up 1 base and V 3 bases, and 3 bases lay outside the gene matches. The CDR3 here is CASSFRTSGVQETQYF. CDR3 nucleotide sequence: TGTGCCAGCAGCTTCCGGACTAGCGGGGTCCAAGAGACCCAGTACTTC.

The gene calls are TRBV4-1 and TRBJ1-4; 10 bases line up with TRBD1. Trimming cost V 4 bases and J 5 bases; bases outside gene matches: 10. The CDR3 runs to 17 residues. Germline lookup yields CDR1 MGHRA and CDR2 YSYEKL. CDR3 loop: CASSPDWGGQGNEKLFF. Here the CDR3 DNA reads TGCGCCAGCAGCCCGGACTGGGGGGGACAGGGGAATGAAAAACTGTTTTTT.

This clone was seen more than once but under ten times. The V gene is TRBV6-5, the J gene TRBJ1-2, with D maybe TRBD1 (5 bases). The V gene's germline CDR1 is MNHEY and CDR2 SVGAGI. The CDR3 length is 16 residues. V lost 4 bases to trimming and J lost 5 bases, with 20 bases between them. CDR3 amino acids: CASSSGGGREYYGYTF. The DNA for the CDR3 is TGTGCCAGCAGTTCCGGGGGAGGCAGGGAGTATTATGGCTACACCTTC.

V usage is TRBV9 and J usage is TRBJ2-7, with D perhaps matching TRBD2 (5 bases). The CDR3 consists of 14 residues. Looked up from germline, CDR1 is SGDLS and CDR2 is YYNGEE. The V end was cut by 4 bases, the J end by 3 bases, with 14 bases between. The CDR3 DNA follows: TGTGCCAGCAGCCTTGGAACCGAGGGCTACGAGCAGTACTTC. Amino acids: CASSLGTEGYEQYF.

The gene calls are TRBV7-2 and TRBJ2-4, with a weak D call TRBD2 (6 bases). The germline gives CDR1 SGHTA, CDR2 FQGNSA. V gave up 1 base and J gave up 0 bases, with 16 bases separating them. This CDR3 spans 18 amino acids. CDR3 nucleotide sequence: TGTGCCAGCAGCTTAGAGGGAGGTGATACTCTAGCCAAAAACATTCAGTACTTC. It specifies CASSLEGGDTLAKNIQYF.

The table lists this clone with a few counts. This CDR3 is also generated by other DNA sequences in the sample. The chain has TRBV28 and TRBJ2-5; D unresolved. Deletions cut 6 bases from V and 5 bases from J, with 4 bases between. The CDR3 contains 10 residues. Germline CDR1 MDHEN, CDR2 SYDVKM. The CDR3 loop reads CASSRETQYF. The CDR3 DNA reads as TGTGCCAGCAGCAGGGAGACCCAGTACTTC.

This clone was observed once. V is TRBV28 and J is TRBJ2-5; 8 positions agree with TRBD2. J lost 5 bases, V lost 6 bases, and 2 bases had no gene match. The CDR3 contains 12 residues. The V gene's germline CDR1 is MDHEN and CDR2 SYDVKM. The CDR3 loop reads CASRGLVETQYF. DNA for the CDR3: TGTGCCAGCAGGGGACTAGTGGAGACCCAGTACTTC.

The chain carries TRBV6-6 and TRBJ1-2, with 9 bases matching TRBD1. J gave up 7 bases and V 6 bases, and 6 bases lay outside the gene matches. The CDR3 extends over 13 amino acids. Germline CDR1 MNHNY, CDR2 SVGAGI (reference sequence). As DNA, the CDR3 is TGTGCCAGCAGATTCGGACAGGGGACTGGCTACACCTTC. Translating gives CASRFGQGTGYTF.

V gene TRBV11-2 combines with J gene TRBJ1-1; D may be TRBD1 (5 bases). The CDR3 totals 12 residues. The V end was cut by 5 bases, the J end by 7 bases, with 11 bases between. Germline V lookup: CDR1 SGHAT, CDR2 FQNNGV. CDR3 loop: CASSRGYREAFF. In nucleotides, the CDR3 is TGTGCCAGCAGCCGGGGGTATCGTGAAGCTTTCTTT.

This chain uses TRBV19 with TRBJ1-1; maybe TRBD1 (5 bases). In germline, CDR1 is LNHDA, CDR2 SQIVND (reference sequence). This CDR3 region has 14 residues. With 3 bases removed from V and 1 base from J, the gap between germline ends came to 9 bases. The CDR3 nucleotides are TGTGCCAGTAGTATTCGACAGAAGAACACTGAAGCTTTCTTT. Protein product: CASSIRQKNTEAFF.

J is TRBJ1-2 and V is TRBV7-2; 7 nucleotides agree with TRBD1. J lost 2 bases, V lost 6 bases, and 9 bases had no gene match. The germline V gene has CDR1 SGHTA and CDR2 FQGNSA. This CDR3 comprises 15 residues. CDR3 DNA sequence: TGTGCCAGCAGAACGACCACAGGGGCGAACTATGGCTACACCTTC. This codes for CASRTTTGANYGYTF.

The V gene is TRBV4-1, the J gene TRBJ1-2; possibly TRBD1 for D (6 bases). The CDR3 is 14 amino acids. From germline, CDR1 is MGHRA and CDR2 YSYEKL. Deletions cut 1 base from V and 8 bases from J, with 14 bases between. CDR3 sequence: CASSQVGTMEGYTF. The CDR3 DNA reads as TGCGCCAGCAGCCAAGTCGGGACAATGGAGGGCTACACCTTC.

The chain has TRBV12-3 or TRBV12-4 and TRBJ1-2; D uncertain. This CDR3 is 13 amino acids long. Trimming cost V 8 bases and J 4 bases, with 14 bases left between them. The CDR3 spells CASRPLGFYGYTF. The CDR3 DNA reads TGTGCCAGCCGCCCCCTCGGGTTCTATGGCTACACCTTC.

About this clone: Other DNA sequences in the same sample also yield this CDR3. V and J are TRBV30 and TRBJ1-5; a weak D match, TRBD1 (6 bases). The CDR3 runs to 14 residues. V shed 0 bases and J shed 2 bases, with 8 bases lying between them. Germline CDR1 and CDR2: GTSNPN and SVGIG (reference sequence). The CDR3 protein is CAWSVQGGNQPQHF. CDR3 coding DNA: TGTGCCTGGAGTGTACAGGGAGGCAATCAGCCCCAGCATTTT.

The gene calls are TRBV9 and TRBJ2-6; D is possibly TRBD1 (5 bases). Germline assignment: CDR1 SGDLS and CDR2 YYNGEE. Trimming pared 0 bases from V and 0 bases from J, leaving 13 bases between. The CDR3 covers 18 residues. The CDR3 reads CASSVEGRATSGANVLTF. DNA for the CDR3: TGTGCCAGCAGCGTAGAGGGCAGGGCTACCTCTGGGGCCAACGTCCTGACTTTC.

Only a few counts were recorded for this clone. The rearrangement links TRBV19 to TRBJ2-7; TRBD1 matches 7 bases. The junction had 5 bases not matched to a gene; V was cut back by 5 bases and J by 4 bases. Germline loops: CDR1 LNHDA, CDR2 SQIVND (reference sequence). The CDR3 has 13 residues. DNA for the CDR3: TGTGCCAGTAGTCGAGGGGGCGGGTACGAGCAGTACTTC. Amino acid sequence: CASSRGGGYEQYF.

The rearrangement uses TRBV2 and TRBJ1-3, with TRBD1 identical over 7 bases. The CDR3 is made up of 15 amino acids. In germline, CDR1 is SNHLY, CDR2 FYNNEI. The junction had 6 bases not matched to a gene; V was cut back by 5 bases and J by 2 bases. Here the CDR3 DNA reads TGTGCCAGCAGTATGTTCGGGACAGCTGGAAACACCATATATTTT. Protein: CASSMFGTAGNTIYF.

This clone was seen more than once but under ten times. The gene calls are TRBV6-2 or TRBV6-3 and TRBJ2-2, with 8 bases fitting TRBD2. The ends lost 0 bases at V and 0 bases at J; junction bases unmatched: 6. Germline V gene data show CDR1 as MNHEY and CDR2 as SVGEGT. The CDR3 sequence is 18 residues long. CDR3 in DNA: TGTGCCAGCAGTTACTCGAATGCGGGGGGAACGAACACCGGGGAGCTGTTTTTT. Protein sequence: CASSYSNAGGTNTGELFF.

The V call is TRBV9, the J call TRBJ2-2; tentatively, D is TRBD1 (6 bases). Germline V CDR1 and CDR2: SGDLS, YYNGEE. Trimming removed 3 bases from V and 6 bases from J, with 9 bases in between. The CDR3 covers 13 residues. CDR3 loop: CASSATGPGELFF. The CDR3 bases are TGTGCCAGCAGCGCCACAGGGCCCGGGGAGCTGTTTTTT.

The chain couples TRBV6-2 or TRBV6-3 to TRBJ2-1; 10 bases are shared with TRBD2. The CDR3 has 15 amino acids. CDR1 and CDR2 (germline): MNHEY, SVGEGT. The junction had 5 bases not matched to a gene; V was cut back by 5 bases and J by 4 bases. The CDR3 protein is CASSPSGGAYNEQFF. The CDR3 DNA sequence: TGTGCCAGCAGTCCCAGCGGGGGGGCTTACAATGAGCAGTTCTTC.